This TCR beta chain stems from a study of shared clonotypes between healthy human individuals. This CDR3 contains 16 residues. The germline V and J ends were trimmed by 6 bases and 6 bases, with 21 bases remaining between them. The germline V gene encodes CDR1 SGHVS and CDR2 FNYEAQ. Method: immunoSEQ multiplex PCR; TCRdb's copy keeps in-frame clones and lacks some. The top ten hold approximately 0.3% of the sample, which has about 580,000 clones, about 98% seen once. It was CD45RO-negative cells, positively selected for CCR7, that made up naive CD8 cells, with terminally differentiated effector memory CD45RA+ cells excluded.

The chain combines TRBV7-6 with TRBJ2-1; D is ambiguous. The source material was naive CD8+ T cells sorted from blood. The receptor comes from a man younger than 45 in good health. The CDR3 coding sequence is TGTGCCAGCAGACCATTGGGAATCCTCGGCTCCAATGAGCAGTTCTTC. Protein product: CASRPLGILGSNEQFF.